One T cell receptor beta chain is described in this entry. Germline loops: CDR1 LNHNV, CDR2 YYDKDF (reference sequence). V lost 4 bases and J lost 2, with 11 bases in between. The length of the CDR3 is 15 residues. The source of the sample is a study of technical replicates of blood from several donors. The repertoire was sequenced with immunoSEQ multiplex PCR; TCRdb's copy has only in-frame clones and lacks some. The table shows around 83,000 clones, with approximately 95% occurring only once. This sequence originates from a human donor in good health. Sequencing input: T cells isolated from PBMCs. V is TRBV15 and J is TRBJ2-2; possible D gene TRBD2, 5 bases. CDR3: CATSTQRYNTGELFF. CDR3 nucleotides: TGTGCCACCAGCACCCAGCGGTACAACACCGGGGAGCTGTTTTTT.